These 29 T cell receptor beta chains were all obtained from the same sample, sequenced in a study of blood T cell repertoires in COVID-19. The repertoire was sequenced with immunoSEQ multiplex PCR; TCRdb's copy has only in-frame clones and lacks some. Of more than 300,000 clones listed, about 85% are singletons. Material for sequencing was PBMCs or T cells enriched from blood (not recorded which). The source is a woman in her twenties or thirties who had recovered from COVID-19.

The chain carries TRBV3-1 (or the pseudogene TRBV3-2) and TRBJ2-3; 7 bases align to TRBD1. The CDR3 runs 15 residues. CDR1 and CDR2 from the germline V gene are LGHDT and YNNKEL (reference sequence). V gave up 6 bases and J gave up 0 bases; unmatched junction bases: 6. This CDR3 reads CASRQGQTSTDTQYF. CDR3 DNA sequence: TGTGCCAGCAGACAGGGACAGACTAGCACAGATACGCAGTATTTT.

This clone was seen once. This chain connects TRBV18 to TRBJ2-3, with 7 bases lining up with TRBD1. Germline values: CDR1 KGHSH, CDR2 LQKENI. CDR3 length equals 13 residues. Trimming at V came to 4 bases and at J to 6 bases, leaving 4 bases not matched to a gene. The CDR3 protein is CASSQGARDTQYF. The DNA of the CDR3 is TGTGCCAGCTCACAGGGGGCGAGGGATACGCAGTATTTT.

The chain joins TRBV18 to TRBJ1-2; D is possibly TRBD1 (5 bases). V gave up 3 bases and J gave up 4 bases, with 9 bases separating them. Germline-derived CDR1 and CDR2 are KGHSH and LQKENI. This CDR3 is 13 amino acids long. CDR3 protein: CASSPDSLYGYTF. The CDR3 DNA sequence: TGTGCCAGCTCACCCGACAGCCTCTATGGCTACACCTTC.

The V call is TRBV5-1, the J call TRBJ1-2; perhaps TRBD1 as D (5 bases). V was shortened by 0 bases and J by 6 bases, with 6 bases between the two germline ends. Germline CDR1 and CDR2: SGHRS and YFSETQ. The CDR3 spans 12 residues. CDR3 DNA: TGCGCCAGCAGCTTGGCCAGGGATGGCTACACCTTC. This sequence encodes CASSLARDGYTF.

The V call is TRBV3-1 (or the pseudogene TRBV3-2), the J call TRBJ1-2; D is perhaps TRBD1 (5 bases). CDR3 length: 15 residues. Germline values: CDR1 LGHDT, CDR2 YNNKEL (reference sequence). Trimming left V 6 bases short and J 0 bases short, with 14 bases between. CDR3 protein: CASRGGARANYGYTF. CDR3 DNA: TGTGCCAGCAGGGGAGGGGCCCGAGCTAACTATGGCTACACCTTC.

J is TRBJ1-2 and V is TRBV5-1, with D tentatively TRBD1 (5 bases). The V and J ends lost 4 bases and 8 bases respectively, with 18 bases between them. Germline values: CDR1 SGHRS, CDR2 YFSETQ. The CDR3 has 14 residues. CDR3 DNA sequence: TGCGCCAGCAGCGATCAGGGAGGCAGGGAGGGCTACACCTTC. Translated, it gives CASSDQGGREGYTF.

This clone was counted once. The chain combines TRBV5-6 with TRBJ1-1, with D possibly matching TRBD1 (5 bases). CDR1 and CDR2 from the germline V gene are SGHDT and YYEEEE. V lost 2 bases and J 6 bases, leaving 20 bases between the germline ends. This CDR3 comprises 16 residues. The CDR3 bases are TGTGCCAGCAGCTTTCGCCCCACAGGTAGGATTCCTGAAGCTTTCTTT. This translates into CASSFRPTGRIPEAFF.

The chain joins TRBV15 to TRBJ1-6, with D perhaps matching TRBD1 (5 bases). Germline V CDR1 and CDR2: LNHNV, YYDKDF (reference sequence). The CDR3 runs to 16 residues. The V gene lost 0 bases and the J gene lost 7 bases, with 13 bases spanning the gap. The CDR3 reads CATSRDGRGGNSPLHF. The CDR3 DNA reads TGTGCCACCAGCAGAGATGGGAGGGGAGGCAATTCACCCCTCCACTTT. Variable domain in full (rest from reference TRBV15 and TRBJ1-6): DAMVIQNPRYQVTQFGKPVTLSCSQTLNHNVMYWYQQKSSQAPKLLFHYYDKDFNNEADTPDNFQSRRPNTSFCFLDIRSPGLGDTAMYLCATSRDGRGGNSPLHFGNGTRLTVT.

V usage is TRBV7-9 and J usage is TRBJ1-2; a weak D match, TRBD1 (5 bases). CDR1 is SEHNR and CDR2 is FQNEAQ in the germline V gene (reference sequence). The V end lost 11 bases, the J end lost 3 bases, and 13 bases lay between the germline ends. The CDR3 covers 12 residues. The CDR3 region is CASMGGDYGYTF. The CDR3 nucleotides are TGTGCCTCCATGGGGGGAGACTATGGCTACACCTTC.

This rearrangement joins TRBV6-4 to TRBJ2-2; 7 bases line up with TRBD2. V shed 6 bases and J 5 bases; nucleotides not matched to a gene: 12. Germline loops: CDR1 MRHNA, CDR2 SNTAGT. The CDR3 sequence is 16 residues long. This chain's CDR3 is CASSHDSGGGTGELFF. For the CDR3, the DNA is TGTGCCAGCAGCCACGACTCGGGCGGGGGAACCGGGGAGCTGTTTTTT.

The rearrangement uses TRBV5-1 and TRBJ2-3; 8 bases agree with TRBD2. In germline, CDR1 is SGHRS, CDR2 YFSETQ. J gave up 0 bases and V 6 bases, and 6 bases lay outside the gene matches. The CDR3 length is 15 residues. In DNA, the CDR3 is TGCGCCAGCACCGAGGGACTAGTGAGCACAGATACGCAGTATTTT. Translation: CASTEGLVSTDTQYF.

The chain carries TRBV28 and TRBJ1-2, with 8 bases that match TRBD1. Per the germline V gene, CDR1 is MDHEN and CDR2 is SYDVKM. Trimming at V came to 7 bases and at J to 1 base, leaving 5 bases not matched to a gene. The CDR3 has 14 amino acids. The CDR3 DNA reads as TGTGCCAGCAAAGAACAGGGGGATAACTATGGCTACACCTTC. Encoded protein: CASKEQGDNYGYTF.

This clone appeared once. V gene TRBV6-1 combines with J gene TRBJ2-1; TRBD1 aligns across 9 bases. The CDR3 is 15 residues long. The V gene end was trimmed by 2 bases and the J gene end by 9 bases; junction bases not matched to a gene: 8. Germline CDR1 reads MNHNS; CDR2 reads SASEGT. CDR3: CASSESPGTGFEQFF. The CDR3 nucleotides are TGTGCCAGCAGTGAATCTCCCGGGACAGGGTTTGAGCAGTTCTTC.

This rearrangement joins TRBV10-3 to TRBJ1-2; 9 bases fit TRBD1. Germline CDR1 and CDR2: ENHRY and SYGVKD. The CDR3 covers 15 residues. The V gene end was trimmed by 5 bases and the J gene end by 4 bases; junction bases not matched to a gene: 8. CDR3 region: CAISKDRGHTYGYTF. The CDR3 DNA reads TGTGCCATCAGTAAGGACAGGGGTCACACCTATGGCTACACCTTC.

The V gene is TRBV5-1, the J gene TRBJ2-7, with 10 positions matching TRBD1. V shed 2 bases and J 6 bases; nucleotides not matched to a gene: 5. Per the germline V gene, CDR1 is SGHRS and CDR2 is YFSETQ. This CDR3 has 14 amino acids. The CDR3 DNA sequence: TGCGCCAGCAGCTTAGGGACAGGGGACAGCGAGCAGTACTTC. This gives the protein CASSLGTGDSEQYF.

This chain links TRBV6-1 with TRBJ1-2; D gene uncertain. V was pared by 0 bases and J by 10 bases, with 6 bases between. CDR3 size: 11 residues. CDR1 and CDR2 (germline): MNHNS, SASEGT. The CDR3 bases are TGTGCCAGCAGTGAAGCGTCGGTCTACACCTTC. It translates to CASSEASVYTF.

The chain couples TRBV3-1 (or the pseudogene TRBV3-2) to TRBJ1-1; D call uncertain. The V gene lost 1 base and the J gene lost 5 bases, with 8 bases spanning the gap. This CDR3 is 13 amino acids long. Germline CDR1 and CDR2: LGHDT and YNNKEL (reference sequence). CDR3 nucleotides: TGTGCCAGCAGCCAAGGTCTTCAGACTGAAGCTTTCTTT. It codes for CASSQGLQTEAFF.

The chain uses TRBV6-2 or TRBV6-3 and TRBJ2-7; 9 nucleotides agree with TRBD2. CDR3 size: 15 residues. In germline, CDR1 is MNHEY, CDR2 SVGEGT. The V gene end was trimmed by 2 bases and the J gene end by 3 bases; junction bases not matched to a gene: 5. The DNA for the CDR3 is TGTGCCAGCAGTTACCTTAGCGGGGGCGGCTACGAGCAGTACTTC. Amino acids: CASSYLSGGGYEQYF.

This rearrangement joins TRBV7-9 to TRBJ2-2, with no clear D. Trimming cost V 0 bases and J 1 base, with 15 bases left between them. Germline CDR1 reads SEHNR; CDR2 reads FQNEAQ (reference sequence). CDR3 length equals 18 residues. This chain's CDR3 is CASSLADFDVGNTGELFF. The DNA of the CDR3 is TGTGCCAGCAGCTTAGCCGACTTTGACGTGGGGAACACCGGGGAGCTGTTTTTT.

The J gene is TRBJ2-7, the V gene TRBV5-1; TRBD1 agrees at 9 bases. This CDR3 is built from 16 residues. Germline assignment: CDR1 SGHRS and CDR2 YFSETQ. V lost 4 bases to trimming and J lost 2 bases; unmatched junction nucleotides: 10. The CDR3 region is CASSGTGTGPPYEQYF. The CDR3 nucleotides are TGCGCCAGCAGCGGGACCGGGACAGGGCCGCCCTACGAGCAGTACTTC.

The rearrangement uses TRBV6-2 or TRBV6-3 and TRBJ1-1; D possibly corresponds to TRBD1 (6 bases). From germline, CDR1 is MNHEY and CDR2 SVGEGT. CDR3 length equals 15 residues. Trimming took 2 bases from V and 0 from J, leaving 10 bases between them. The CDR3 DNA is TGTGCCAGCAGTTACGACAGGAAGGTGAACACTGAAGCTTTCTTT. Translating it yields CASSYDRKVNTEAFF.

This clone was observed a few times. CDR3 coding DNA: TGTGCCAGCAGCCAGGCCCGTCCAGCGGGGACTGAAGCTTTCTTT. Its protein product is CASSQARPAGTEAFF. This chain links TRBV3-1 (or the pseudogene TRBV3-2) with TRBJ1-1; D is uncertain. This CDR3 is 15 amino acids long. Germline V gives CDR1 LGHDT, CDR2 YNNKEL (reference sequence). V shed 3 bases and J shed 5 bases, with 16 bases lying between them.

The chain combines TRBV2 with TRBJ1-2, with D possibly matching TRBD1 (5 bases). CDR3 size: 15 residues. Germline values: CDR1 SNHLY, CDR2 FYNNEI. Trimming removed 5 bases at V and 2 bases at J, with 15 bases between. The CDR3 is CASSYPTGGNYGYTF. CDR3 DNA: TGTGCCAGCAGTTACCCGACGGGGGGGAACTATGGCTACACCTTC.

The chain employs TRBV30 and TRBJ2-7, with 12 positions matching TRBD1. This CDR3 region has 15 residues. V trimming: 0 bases; J trimming: 5 bases; junction bases outside the gene matches: 5. Germline CDR1 reads GTSNPN; CDR2 reads SVGIG (reference sequence). CDR3 region: CAWSVGGTGGHEQYF. CDR3 sequence (DNA): TGTGCCTGGAGTGTAGGGGGGACAGGGGGCCACGAGCAGTACTTC.

This chain links TRBV7-2 with TRBJ1-2; unclear D gene. V dropped 5 bases and J dropped 9 bases, with 19 bases sitting between them. The CDR3 is 14 amino acids. Germline CDR1 reads SGHTA; CDR2 reads FQGNSA. The CDR3 here is CASSATLDSRSYTF. CDR3 coding DNA: TGTGCCAGCAGCGCCACCTTGGACTCACGCAGCTACACCTTC. Together with reference TRBV7-2 and TRBJ1-2, the CDR3 gives the full variable domain: GAGVSQSPSNKVTEKGKDVELRCDPISGHTALYWYRQSLGQGLEFLIYFQGNSAPDKSGLPSDRFSAERTGGSVSTLTIQRTQQEDSAVYLCASSATLDSRSYTFGSGTRLTVV.

This clone was seen a handful of times. The V gene is TRBV19, the J gene TRBJ1-5, with D maybe TRBD1 (5 bases). The CDR3 loop spans 15 amino acids. Germline CDR1 is LNHDA and CDR2 is SQIVND (reference sequence). Trimming took off 3 bases at V and 9 bases at J, with 18 bases between the two ends. CDR3 sequence (DNA): TGTGCCAGTAGTATTTTTGGGGGAGGAACACGGCCCCAGCATTTT. Its protein product is CASSIFGGGTRPQHF.

This chain joins TRBV5-1 and TRBJ1-2; 12 nucleotides match TRBD1. Unmatched junction bases numbered 8, after V lost 4 bases and J lost 7 bases. The germline gives CDR1 SGHRS, CDR2 YFSETQ. The CDR3 is made up of 15 amino acids. This CDR3 reads CASSREGQGAIGYTF. CDR3 sequence (DNA): TGCGCCAGCAGCCGGGAGGGACAGGGGGCGATTGGCTACACCTTC.

The V gene is TRBV30, the J gene TRBJ1-2; D perhaps matches TRBD1 (5 bases). V lost 3 bases and J 6 bases, leaving 20 bases between the germline ends. The CDR3 runs 15 residues. The germline CDR1 and CDR2 sequences are GTSNPN and SVGIG (reference sequence). The CDR3 bases are TGTGCCTGGAGGGGGGGGTTGTATACGAGTGATGGCTACACCTTC. Translation gives CAWRGGLYTSDGYTF.

This clone is a singleton in its sample. The chain uses TRBV5-1 and TRBJ2-7; 15 positions match TRBD2. V lost 4 bases, J lost 0 bases, and 8 bases stayed unmatched. The germline V gene encodes CDR1 SGHRS and CDR2 YFSETQ. The CDR3 consists of 18 residues. CDR3: CASSLPGLAGGSSYEQYF. The CDR3 DNA reads TGCGCCAGCAGCCTCCCTGGACTAGCGGGGGGGAGCTCCTACGAGCAGTACTTC.